The T cell receptor (beta chain) under discussion was sequenced for a study of CD8 T cells in Susac syndrome. RNA totalling roughly 0.5 to 1 ug underwent reverse transcription with random hexamers. TCRdb reprocessed the immunoSEQ multiplex PCR reads with MiXCR, giving one entry per CDR3 protein. The sample carries over 130,000 distinct CDR3 sequences, approximately 96% recorded once. The trim removed 4 bases at V and 3 bases at J, leaving 1 base unmatched. Germline V gives CDR1 LNHNV, CDR2 YYDKDF (reference sequence). This CDR3 spans 13 amino acids. Study-wide results and caveats: The authors acknowledged that the study's TCR sequencing and HLA analysis involved relatively few individuals.

Points on this clonotype: Its cognate antigen is unknown.

TEMRA cells were FACS-enriched, with CD8+ and CD4+ T cells isolated negatively. The sequenced sample consisted of CD4+ T cells from PBMCs. The V gene is TRBV15, the J gene TRBJ1-2, with 8 bases lining up with TRBD1. The TCR originated in a human donor with multiple sclerosis. CDR3 bases: TGTGCCACCAGCACGGACAGGGACTATGGCTACACCTTC. It encodes CATSTDRDYGYTF.